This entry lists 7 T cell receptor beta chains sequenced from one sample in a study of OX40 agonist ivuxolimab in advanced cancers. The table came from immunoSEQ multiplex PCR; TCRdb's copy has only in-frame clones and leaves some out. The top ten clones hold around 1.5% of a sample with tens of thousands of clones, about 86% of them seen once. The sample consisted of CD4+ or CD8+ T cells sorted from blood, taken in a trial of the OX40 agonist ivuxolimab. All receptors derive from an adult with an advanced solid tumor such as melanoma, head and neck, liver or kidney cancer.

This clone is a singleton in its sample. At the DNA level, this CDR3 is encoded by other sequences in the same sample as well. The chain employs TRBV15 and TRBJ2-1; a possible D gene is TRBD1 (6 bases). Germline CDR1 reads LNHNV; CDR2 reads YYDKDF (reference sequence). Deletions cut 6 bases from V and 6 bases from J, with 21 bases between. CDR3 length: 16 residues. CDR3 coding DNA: TGTGCCACCAGTAGGGATGGGGGCAGAGGTGGCAATGAGCAGTTCTTC. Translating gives CATSRDGGRGGNEQFF.

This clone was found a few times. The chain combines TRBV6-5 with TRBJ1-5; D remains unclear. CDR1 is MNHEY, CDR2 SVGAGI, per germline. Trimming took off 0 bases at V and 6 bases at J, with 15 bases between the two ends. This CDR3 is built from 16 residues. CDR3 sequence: CASSYSTPPGGQPQHF. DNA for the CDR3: TGTGCCAGCAGTTACTCGACGCCGCCTGGAGGTCAGCCCCAGCATTTT.

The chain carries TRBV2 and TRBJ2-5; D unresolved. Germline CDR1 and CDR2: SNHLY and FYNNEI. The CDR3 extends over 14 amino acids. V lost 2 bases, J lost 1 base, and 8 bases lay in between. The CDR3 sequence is CASSERQTQETQYF. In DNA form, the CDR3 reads TGTGCCAGCAGTGAACGGCAGACCCAAGAGACCCAGTACTTC. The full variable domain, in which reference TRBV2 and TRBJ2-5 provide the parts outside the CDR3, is EPEVTQTPSHQVTQMGQEVILRCVPISNHLYFYWYRQILGQKVEFLVSFYNNEISEKSEIFDDQFSVERPDGSNFTLKIRSTKLEDSAMYFCASSERQTQETQYFGPGTRLLVL.

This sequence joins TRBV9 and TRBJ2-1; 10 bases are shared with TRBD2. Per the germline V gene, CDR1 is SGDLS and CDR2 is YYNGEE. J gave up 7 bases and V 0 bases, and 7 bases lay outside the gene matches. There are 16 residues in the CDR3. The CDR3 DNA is TGTGCCAGCAGCGTAGGGGCTAGCGGGAGTATAAATGAGCAGTTCTTC. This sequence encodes CASSVGASGSINEQFF.

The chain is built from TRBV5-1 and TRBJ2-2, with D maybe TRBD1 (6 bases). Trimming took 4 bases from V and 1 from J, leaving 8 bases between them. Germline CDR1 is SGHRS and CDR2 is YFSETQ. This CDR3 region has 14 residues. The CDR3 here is CASSLGQNTGELFF. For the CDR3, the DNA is TGCGCCAGCAGCCTGGGACAGAACACCGGGGAGCTGTTTTTT.

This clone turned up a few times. CDR3 in DNA: TGTGCCACCAGCAGAGGGACACGAAGCAATCAGCCCCAGCATTTT. It yields the protein CATSRGTRSNQPQHF. The chain is built from TRBV15 and TRBJ1-5, with D possibly matching TRBD1 (5 bases). In germline, CDR1 is LNHNV, CDR2 YYDKDF (reference sequence). V lost 1 base and J 1 base, leaving 8 bases between the germline ends. The CDR3 has 15 amino acids.

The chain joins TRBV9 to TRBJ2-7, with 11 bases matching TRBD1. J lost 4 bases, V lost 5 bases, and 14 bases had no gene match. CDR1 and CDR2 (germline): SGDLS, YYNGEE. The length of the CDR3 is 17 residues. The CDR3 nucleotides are TGTGCCAGCAGTTCCGCTCCACCGGGACAGGGGGGGTACGAGCAGTACTTC. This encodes CASSSAPPGQGGYEQYF.